The 20 T cell receptor beta chains below all came from one sample that was sequenced in a study of human T cells and chemical hapten exposure. The time point: patch test 2, 6 weeks after DPC sensitization. Noted treatment: therapeutic diphenylcyclopropenone sensitization with weekly scalp DPC. TCRdb itself ran the RACE reads through MiXCR, one entry per CDR3 protein. The data contain 95,000 or so distinct CDR3 sequences, about an eighth of them singletons. The sequencing used whole blood, collected in connection with sensitization to the hapten diphenylcyclopropenone (DPC). The receptors stem from a woman in her thirties or forties with alopecia areata. Some clones in this sample may be carry-over from other donors' samples.

This clonotype has more than one count but fewer than ten. V usage is TRBV20-1 and J usage is TRBJ2-1; D uncertain. This CDR3 comprises 12 residues. Germline assignment: CDR1 DFQATT and CDR2 SNEGSKA (reference sequence). V was cut by 4 bases and J by 3 bases, with 7 bases left in between. The CDR3 reads CSAKSGYNEQFF. The DNA of the CDR3 is TGCAGTGCTAAGAGTGGCTACAATGAGCAGTTCTTC.

In this sample, this clonotype turned up many times. The V gene is TRBV7-2, the J gene TRBJ2-1, with 12 bases that match TRBD1. The J segment lost 8 bases and the V segment lost 5 bases, leaving 7 bases of the junction unmatched. This CDR3 spans 15 amino acids. Germline V CDR1 and CDR2: SGHTA, FQGNSA. The CDR3 loop is CASSAAGTGGYEQFF. The CDR3 DNA follows: TGTGCCAGCAGCGCTGCCGGGACAGGGGGCTATGAGCAGTTCTTC.

This clonotype was picked up many times. J is TRBJ2-3 and V is TRBV19, with 10 bases identical to TRBD2. Germline lookup yields CDR1 LNHDA and CDR2 SQIVND (reference sequence). Germline trimming cut 5 bases from V and 4 bases from J; bases unmatched to any gene: 9. This CDR3 comprises 16 residues. CDR3 amino acids: CASSFPSGGSADTQYF. The CDR3 nucleotides read TGTGCCAGTAGTTTTCCTAGCGGGGGTTCGGCAGATACGCAGTATTTT.

The chain couples TRBV2 to TRBJ2-2; the match to TRBD2 covers 9 bases. The V gene end was trimmed by 3 bases and the J gene end by 1 base; junction bases not matched to a gene: 3. CDR3 length: 16 residues. The germline V gene has CDR1 SNHLY and CDR2 FYNNEI. Written as DNA, the CDR3 is TGTGCCAGCAGTGAGAGCGGGAGGAAGAACACCGGGGAGCTGTTTTTT. Its translation is CASSESGRKNTGELFF.

In DNA, the CDR3 is TGCGCCAGCAGCCAAGAGGGTATCGCCTACGAGCAGTACTTC. This sequence encodes CASSQEGIAYEQYF. The chain combines TRBV4-1 with TRBJ2-7; the D is unclear. This CDR3 has 14 amino acids. The germline gives CDR1 MGHRA, CDR2 YSYEKL. With 0 bases removed from V and 2 bases from J, the gap between germline ends came to 8 bases.

This clonotype was observed at least ten times. This rearrangement joins TRBV19 to TRBJ1-1; D is ambiguous. The CDR3 length is 13 residues. Trimming removed 5 bases from V and 0 bases from J, with 7 bases in between. Germline V lookup: CDR1 LNHDA, CDR2 SQIVND (reference sequence). The CDR3 nucleotides read TGTGCCAGTAGTGTCTTCATGAACACTGAAGCTTTCTTT. Encoded protein: CASSVFMNTEAFF. Based on the CDR3 plus reference TRBV19 and TRBJ1-1, the full variable domain is DGGITQSPKYLFRKEGQNVTLSCEQNLNHDAMYWYRQDPGQGLRLIYYSQIVNDFQKGDIAEGYSVSREKKESFPLTVTSAQKNPTAFYLCASSVFMNTEAFFGQGTRLTVV.

This clonotype has a handful of counts. This chain uses TRBV14 with TRBJ2-6, with TRBD2 as a possible D gene (6 bases). The CDR3 length is 16 residues. Trimming took 1 base from V and 4 from J, leaving 11 bases between them. The germline V gene encodes CDR1 SGHDN and CDR2 FVKESK. The CDR3 DNA is TGTGCCAGCAGCCAAGTAGGAGGGCCCGGGGCCAACGTCCTGACTTTC. Translating gives CASSQVGGPGANVLTF.

The rearrangement joins TRBV7-2 to TRBJ2-5; 7 bases agree with TRBD2. V gave up 2 bases and J gave up 1 base; unmatched junction bases: 4. Germline-derived CDR1 and CDR2 are SGHTA and FQGNSA. CDR3 length equals 15 residues. Here the CDR3 DNA reads TGTGCCAGCAGCTTACAAGCGGGACCCCAAGAGACCCAGTACTTC. It encodes CASSLQAGPQETQYF.

This clonotype was observed at least ten times. The chain employs TRBV7-9 and TRBJ1-5, with D perhaps TRBD1 (6 bases). Germline loops: CDR1 SEHNR, CDR2 FQNEAQ (reference sequence). V shed 0 bases and J shed 3 bases, with 15 bases lying between them. This CDR3 contains 17 residues. In nucleotides, the CDR3 is TGTGCCAGCAGCTTAGCGCCCCGTGACAGGAACAATCAGCCCCAGCATTTT. Residues: CASSLAPRDRNNQPQHF.

This chain connects TRBV6-2 or TRBV6-3 to TRBJ2-3; the D call may be TRBD1 or TRBD2 (5 bases each). The germline gives CDR1 MNHEY, CDR2 SVGEGT. Between the trimmed V and J ends, which lost 2 bases and 6 bases, there was a span of 18 bases. This CDR3 is 16 amino acids long. The CDR3 DNA is TGTGCCAGCAGTTACGAGGGGAGACCCCGTCGGGATACGCAGTATTTT. This sequence encodes CASSYEGRPRRDTQYF.

The V call is TRBV5-4, the J call TRBJ1-1; 11 nucleotides match TRBD1. V lost 4 bases to trimming and J lost 0 bases; unmatched junction nucleotides: 8. CDR3 length: 17 residues. Germline CDR1 is SGHNT and CDR2 is YYREEE (reference sequence). The CDR3 DNA follows: TGTGCCAGCAGCGTGGACAGGGGGCCTCCTATGAACACTGAAGCTTTCTTT. Encoded protein: CASSVDRGPPMNTEAFF.

This clonotype was found many times. This sequence joins TRBV9 and TRBJ2-3, with 7 bases lining up with TRBD1. V gave up 4 bases and J gave up 2 bases; unmatched junction bases: 10. Per the germline V gene, CDR1 is SGDLS and CDR2 is YYNGEE. CDR3 length equals 16 residues. The CDR3 DNA follows: TGTGCCAGCAGCCCACAGAACAGGGGCCCCACAGATACGCAGTATTTT. Translation: CASSPQNRGPTDTQYF. The variable domain in full, with the rest retrieved from reference TRBV9 and TRBJ2-3, is DSGVTQTPKHLITATGQRVTLRCSPRSGDLSVYWYQQSLDQGLQFLIQYYNGEERAKGNILERFSAQQFPDLHSELNLSSLELGDSALYFCASSPQNRGPTDTQYFGPGTRLTVL.

The V call is TRBV12-3 or TRBV12-4, the J call TRBJ1-5, with TRBD1 identical over 7 bases. V lost 2 bases to trimming and J lost 4 bases; unmatched junction nucleotides: 5. The CDR3 is 15 amino acids. The CDR3 nucleotides read TGTGCCAGCAGTTTAATGGGGACAGAGAATCAGCCCCAGCATTTT. Translating it yields CASSLMGTENQPQHF.

The chain recombines TRBV9 with TRBJ1-4; D gene unclear. With 2 bases removed from V and 3 bases from J, the gap between germline ends came to 8 bases. This CDR3 spans 14 amino acids. Germline V gives CDR1 SGDLS, CDR2 YYNGEE. CDR3 DNA sequence: TGTGCCAGCAGCGTCGACTTGGCTAATGAAAAACTGTTTTTT. It translates to CASSVDLANEKLFF. Full variable domain (rest looked up from reference TRBV9 and TRBJ1-4): DSGVTQTPKHLITATGQRVTLRCSPRSGDLSVYWYQQSLDQGLQFLIQYYNGEERAKGNILERFSAQQFPDLHSELNLSSLELGDSALYFCASSVDLANEKLFFGSGTQLSVL.

The chain uses TRBV20-1 and TRBJ1-6, with D hard to call. Deletions cut 0 bases from V and 0 bases from J, with 6 bases between. The germline CDR1 and CDR2 sequences are DFQATT and SNEGSKA (reference sequence). The CDR3 has 15 amino acids. CDR3: CSARERLSYNSPLHF. In DNA form, the CDR3 reads TGCAGTGCTAGAGAGCGGCTCTCCTATAATTCACCCCTCCACTTT.

The genes are TRBV7-2 and TRBJ1-5; D might be TRBD1 (6 bases). The CDR3 contains 15 residues. V shed 4 bases and J shed 7 bases, with 17 bases lying between them. CDR1 is SGHTA, CDR2 FQGNSA, per germline. The CDR3, as DNA: TGTGCCAGCAGCTCCGAGGGGGACGTTCGGCAGCCCCAGCATTTT. Translation: CASSSEGDVRQPQHF.

This clonotype came up many times. The chain joins TRBV7-3 to TRBJ1-1; D uncertain. V was trimmed by 5 bases and J by 2 bases, leaving 9 bases between them. Germline V gives CDR1 SGHTA, CDR2 FQGTGA. The CDR3 is 13 residues long. The CDR3 bases are TGTGCCAGCAGCCGGGAGATTAACACTGAAGCTTTCTTT. Encoded protein: CASSREINTEAFF.

The sample holds a few counts of this clonotype. V usage is TRBV7-2 and J usage is TRBJ2-4, with TRBD2 matching over 9 bases. This CDR3 is built from 17 residues. CDR1 and CDR2 from the germline V gene are SGHTA and FQGNSA. V was clipped by 4 bases and J by 3 bases; unmatched bases: 10. CDR3: CASSSGGSGGFKNIQYF. The CDR3 DNA follows: TGTGCCAGCAGCTCAGGAGGTAGCGGGGGATTCAAAAACATTCAGTACTTC.

A few counts support this clonotype. The rearrangement links TRBV28 to TRBJ1-2; weak D call: TRBD1 (5 bases). The CDR3 length is 12 residues. Between the trimmed V and J ends, which lost 7 bases and 3 bases, there was a span of 9 bases. Per the germline V gene, CDR1 is MDHEN and CDR2 is SYDVKM. CDR3 sequence (DNA): TGTGCCAGCAAGGGGCTAGACTATGGCTACACCTTC. Translated: CASKGLDYGYTF.

J is TRBJ1-6 and V is TRBV6-6; 8 bases are a match to TRBD1. Germline V gene data show CDR1 as MNHNY and CDR2 as SVGAGI (reference sequence). V shed 2 bases, J shed 4 bases, and the junction held 10 bases outside the gene matches. The CDR3 consists of 18 residues. CDR3 DNA sequence: TGTGCCAGCAGTTACCTCCCGGACAGGGAGGGTTATAATTCACCCCTCCACTTT. Amino acids: CASSYLPDREGYNSPLHF.